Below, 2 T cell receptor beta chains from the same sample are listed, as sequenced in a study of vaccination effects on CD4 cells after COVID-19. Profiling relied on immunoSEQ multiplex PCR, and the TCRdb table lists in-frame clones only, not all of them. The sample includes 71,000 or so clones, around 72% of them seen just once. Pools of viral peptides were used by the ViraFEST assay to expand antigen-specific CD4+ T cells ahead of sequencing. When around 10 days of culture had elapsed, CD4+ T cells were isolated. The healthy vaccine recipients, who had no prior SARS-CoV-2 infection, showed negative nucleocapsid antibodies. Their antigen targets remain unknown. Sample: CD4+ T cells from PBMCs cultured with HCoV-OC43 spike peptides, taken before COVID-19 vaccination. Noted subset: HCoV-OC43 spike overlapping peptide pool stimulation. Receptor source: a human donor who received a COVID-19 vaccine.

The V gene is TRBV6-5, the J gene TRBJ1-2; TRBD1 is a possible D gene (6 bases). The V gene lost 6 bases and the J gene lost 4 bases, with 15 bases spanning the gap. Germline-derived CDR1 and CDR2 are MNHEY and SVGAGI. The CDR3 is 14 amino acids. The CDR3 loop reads CASSSQIGGYGYTF. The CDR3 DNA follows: TGTGCCAGCAGCTCGCAGATAGGGGGCTATGGCTACACCTTC.

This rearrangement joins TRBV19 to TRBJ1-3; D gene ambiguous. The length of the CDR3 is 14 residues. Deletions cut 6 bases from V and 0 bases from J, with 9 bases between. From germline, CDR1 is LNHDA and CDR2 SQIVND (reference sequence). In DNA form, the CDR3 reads TGTGCCAGTAGGCGAGGGAGCTCTGGAAACACCATATATTTT. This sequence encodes CASRRGSSGNTIYF.